Below are 11 T cell receptor beta chains sequenced from a single sample in a study of T cell responses to AZD1222 COVID-19 vaccine. Profiled with immunoSEQ multiplex PCR; TCRdb holds only in-frame clones, not every one. The sample consists of 93,000 or so clones, less than 95% of them appearing once. This material consisted of peripheral blood, taken on day 0 of AZD1222 vaccination. These receptors all come from an adult in good health.

The chain recombines TRBV27 with TRBJ1-2; TRBD1 aligns across 9 bases. Trimming took 2 bases from V and 5 from J; bases not matched to a gene: 6. The germline CDR1 and CDR2 sequences are MNHEY and SMNVEV (reference sequence). The CDR3 contains 15 residues. The CDR3 is CASSLTGTGYYGYTF. The CDR3 coding sequence is TGTGCCAGCAGTTTAACCGGGACAGGGTATTATGGCTACACCTTC.

The CDR3 DNA follows: TGTGCCTGGAATTCCGGGACACCCGGGACTGAAGCTTTCTTT. Its protein is CAWNSGTPGTEAFF. The V gene is TRBV30, the J gene TRBJ1-1, with TRBD1 as a possible D gene (6 bases). The CDR3 loop spans 14 amino acids. V was clipped by 4 bases and J by 5 bases, with 17 bases between them. The V gene's germline CDR1 is GTSNPN and CDR2 SVGIG (reference sequence). The whole variable domain, remainder taken from reference TRBV30 and TRBJ1-1, is SQTIHQWPATLVQPVGSPLSLECTVEGTSNPNLYWYRQAAGRGLQLLFYSVGIGQISSEVPQNLSASRPQDRQFILSSKKLLLSDSGFYLCAWNSGTPGTEAFFGQGTRLTVV.

The chain couples TRBV5-8 to TRBJ1-2, with D unresolved. CDR1 and CDR2 (germline): SGHTS, YDEGEE. The CDR3 has 13 amino acids. Trimming took off 3 bases at V and 3 bases at J, with 9 bases between the two ends. The CDR3 nucleotides are TGTGCCAGCAGCTCAGAGCCTTACTATGGCTACACCTTC. Encoded protein: CASSSEPYYGYTF.

The rearrangement links TRBV5-1 to TRBJ2-2; 7 bases are shared with TRBD1. Germline V gives CDR1 SGHRS, CDR2 YFSETQ. This CDR3 spans 15 amino acids. V shed 2 bases and J 5 bases; nucleotides not matched to a gene: 6. The CDR3 DNA reads TGCGCCAGCAGCTTTGTGTCAGGGGGTACCGGGGAGCTGTTTTTT. The encoded protein is CASSFVSGGTGELFF.

The chain couples TRBV5-1 to TRBJ1-4; D unresolved. Germline V gene lookup returns CDR1 SGHRS and CDR2 YFSETQ. The CDR3 runs 14 residues. The V gene lost 1 base and the J gene lost 0 bases, with 4 bases spanning the gap. CDR3 sequence reads: CASSLQATNEKLFF. The CDR3 DNA reads as TGCGCCAGCAGCTTGCAAGCAACTAATGAAAAACTGTTTTTT.

V gene TRBV6-5 combines with J gene TRBJ1-2; D gene ambiguous. Germline loops: CDR1 MNHEY, CDR2 SVGAGI. The CDR3 has 13 residues. Deletions cut 6 bases from V and 8 bases from J, with 16 bases between. The CDR3: CASRTDLVRGYTF. Here the CDR3 DNA reads TGTGCCAGCAGGACGGACTTGGTACGGGGCTACACCTTC.

The gene calls are TRBV5-1 and TRBJ1-1, with 7 bases aligning to TRBD1. The CDR3 is 14 residues long. V shed 7 bases and J 0 bases; nucleotides not matched to a gene: 6. Per the germline V gene, CDR1 is SGHRS and CDR2 is YFSETQ. CDR3 DNA sequence: TGCGCCAGCTGGGGGGACAGCATGAACACTGAAGCTTTCTTT. Translation gives CASWGDSMNTEAFF.

The genes are TRBV28 and TRBJ2-1; the D gene is possibly TRBD2 (6 bases). CDR1 is MDHEN, CDR2 SYDVKM, per germline. This CDR3 has 15 amino acids. V lost 3 bases and J lost 0, with 9 bases in between. The CDR3 sequence: CASSLGLASYNEQFF. The CDR3 nucleotides are TGTGCCAGCAGTTTGGGACTCGCCTCCTACAATGAGCAGTTCTTC.

V is TRBV27 and J is TRBJ2-7; D is unclear. This CDR3 region has 11 residues. Germline lookup yields CDR1 MNHEY and CDR2 SMNVEV (reference sequence). The V end was cut by 2 bases, the J end by 7 bases, with 6 bases between. The CDR3 region has the DNA TGTGCCAGCAGTTTAGGCGGAGAGCAGTACTTC. Amino acid sequence: CASSLGGEQYF.

The chain employs TRBV28 and TRBJ2-7, with 7 bases that match TRBD2. In germline, CDR1 is MDHEN, CDR2 SYDVKM. The CDR3 consists of 12 residues. J was trimmed by 0 bases and V by 10 bases; bases with no gene match: 3. Written as DNA, the CDR3 is TGTGCCACCGCGGGGGACTCCTACGAGCAGTACTTC. It encodes CATAGDSYEQYF.

The chain couples TRBV30 to TRBJ1-5, with D unclear. V was cut by 2 bases and J by 8 bases, with 19 bases left in between. The CDR3 is 15 amino acids. CDR1 GTSNPN and CDR2 SVGIG come from the germline V gene (reference sequence). In DNA, the CDR3 is TGTGCCTGGAGTCGAGTGGATGACGGGTTTGAGCCCCAGCATTTT. It translates to CAWSRVDDGFEPQHF.